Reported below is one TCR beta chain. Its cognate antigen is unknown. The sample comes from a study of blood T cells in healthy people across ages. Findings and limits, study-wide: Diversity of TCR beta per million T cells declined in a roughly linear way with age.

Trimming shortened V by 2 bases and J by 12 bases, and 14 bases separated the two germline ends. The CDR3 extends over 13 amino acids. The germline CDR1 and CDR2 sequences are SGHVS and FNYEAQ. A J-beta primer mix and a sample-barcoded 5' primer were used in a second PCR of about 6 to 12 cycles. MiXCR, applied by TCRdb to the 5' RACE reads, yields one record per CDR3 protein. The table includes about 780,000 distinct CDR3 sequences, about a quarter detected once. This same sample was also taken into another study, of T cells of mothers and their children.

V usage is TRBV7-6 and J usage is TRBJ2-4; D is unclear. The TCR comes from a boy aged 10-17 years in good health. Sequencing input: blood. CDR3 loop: CASSLTPNKGQYF. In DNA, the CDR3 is TGTGCCAGCAGCTTAACCCCCAACAAGGGTCAGTACTTC. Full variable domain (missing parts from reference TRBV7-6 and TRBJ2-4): GAGVSQSPRYKVTKRGQDVALRCDPISGHVSLYWYRQALGQGPEFLTYFNYEAQQDKSGLPNDRFSAERPEGSISTLTIQRTEQRDSAMYRCASSLTPNKGQYFGAGTRLSVL.